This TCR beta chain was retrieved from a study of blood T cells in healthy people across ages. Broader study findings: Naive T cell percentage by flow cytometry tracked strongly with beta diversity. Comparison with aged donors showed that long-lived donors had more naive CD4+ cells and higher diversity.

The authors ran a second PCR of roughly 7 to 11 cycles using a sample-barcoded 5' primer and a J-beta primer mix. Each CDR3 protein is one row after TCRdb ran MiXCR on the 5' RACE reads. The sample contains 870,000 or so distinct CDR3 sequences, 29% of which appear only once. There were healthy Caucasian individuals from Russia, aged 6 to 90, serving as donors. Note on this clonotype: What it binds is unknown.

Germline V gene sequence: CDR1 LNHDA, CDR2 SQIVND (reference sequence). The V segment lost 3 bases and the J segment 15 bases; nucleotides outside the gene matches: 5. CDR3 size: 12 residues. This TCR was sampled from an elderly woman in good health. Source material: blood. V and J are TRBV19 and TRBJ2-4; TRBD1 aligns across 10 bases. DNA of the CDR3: TGTGCCAGTAGTATGCTTGGACAGGGGGTGTACTTC. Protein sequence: CASSMLGQGVYF.